A selection of T cell receptor beta chains follows, all from one sample in a study of early T cells in non-severe SARS-CoV-2 infection. TCRdb redid the calling of the 5' RACE reads with MiXCR, one entry per CDR3 protein. Of tens of thousands of distinct CDR3 sequences listed, approximately 13% are singletons. Sequencing was carried out using whole blood. The receptors shown here come from an adult who was a healthcare worker with PCR-confirmed SARS-CoV-2 infection or an uninfected control (not recorded which). CDR3s include the opening cysteine and the closing phenylalanine or tryptophan. The D gene is left open where the match is weak. Clone size, where shown, is once, few, many, or a class for clones that have expanded.

>few|TRBJ2-7|TRBV7-9|NA
CASSYTGFDEQYF
TGTGCCAGCAGCTACACAGGGTTCGACGAGCAGTACTTC
>many|TRBJ2-1|TRBV9|TRBD2
CASSAGQRDYNEQFF
TGTGCCAGCAGTGCCGGCCAGCGGGACTACAATGAGCAGTTCTTC
>many|TRBJ2-6|TRBV6-1|NA
CASSGRDGTDSGANVLTF
TGTGCCAGCAGTGGCCGGGACGGAACCGACTCTGGGGCCAACGTCCTGACTTTC
>NA|TRBJ2-2|TRBV7-3|NA
CASSPGWGRGTGELFF
TGTGCCAGCAGCCCAGGCTGGGGACGTGGGACCGGGGAGCTGTTTTTT
>many|TRBJ2-7|TRBV6-2/TRBV6-3|NA
CASTRGYEQYF
TGTGCCAGCACTCGGGGCTACGAGCAGTACTTC
>NA|TRBJ2-3|TRBV6-2/TRBV6-3|NA
CASRSHDVDTQYF
TGTGCCAGCAGAAGTCACGACGTCGATACGCAGTATTTT
>NA|TRBJ1-1|TRBV4-1|NA
CASSQGERQAQNTEAFF
TGCGCCAGCAGCCAGGGAGAGCGACAGGCCCAGAACACTGAAGCTTTCTTT
>few|TRBJ1-5|TRBV28|NA
CASSTQDQPQHF
TGTGCCAGCAGTACTCAGGATCAGCCCCAGCATTTT
>few|TRBJ2-4|TRBV2|NA
CASRPMGGSNIQYF
TGTGCCAGCAGGCCCATGGGGGGCTCCAACATTCAGTACTTC
>NA|TRBJ2-1|TRBV12-3/TRBV12-4|NA
CASTSLFQRNEQFF
TGTGCCAGCACCTCGCTCTTCCAGCGCAATGAGCAGTTCTTC
>many|TRBJ1-5|TRBV10-3|NA
CAIRPGANQPQHF
TGTGCCATCAGACCGGGGGCCAATCAGCCCCAGCATTTT
>once|TRBJ1-4|TRBV7-9|NA
CARSERAGLGHNEKLFF
TGTGCCCGCAGCGAAAGGGCGGGACTCGGCCATAATGAAAAACTGTTTTTT
>few|TRBJ2-5|TRBV28|NA
CASSYGLGGQETQYF
TGTGCCAGCAGTTACGGTCTCGGGGGCCAAGAGACCCAGTACTTC
>many|TRBJ2-5|TRBV2|TRBD2
CASTTSGAQETQYF
TGTGCCAGCACTACTAGCGGGGCCCAAGAGACCCAGTACTTC